The source of this T cell receptor (beta chain) is a study of cytomegalovirus exposure and HLA in healthy donors. Study-level results: CMV serostatus was the only recorded immune exposure for donors.

Notes on this clone: Antigen: not known.

Primers included in the PCR were 60 Vbeta and 13 Jbeta primers. The method was immunoSEQ multiplex PCR; TCRdb's version includes in-frame clones alone and lacks a portion of them. Of some 180,000 clones listed, approximately 80% are singletons. Germline V gene sequence: CDR1 ENHRY, CDR2 SYGVKD. CDR3 length: 12 residues. V was trimmed by 7 bases and J by 3 bases, leaving 10 bases between them. This receptor was obtained from a middle-aged man in good health and CMV-seropositive. Sample: PBMCs. The V call is TRBV10-3, the J call TRBJ2-7; weak D call: TRBD2 (6 bases). The CDR3: CAITSDGYEQYF. The CDR3 nucleotides read TGTGCCATCACTAGCGATGGCTACGAGCAGTACTTC.